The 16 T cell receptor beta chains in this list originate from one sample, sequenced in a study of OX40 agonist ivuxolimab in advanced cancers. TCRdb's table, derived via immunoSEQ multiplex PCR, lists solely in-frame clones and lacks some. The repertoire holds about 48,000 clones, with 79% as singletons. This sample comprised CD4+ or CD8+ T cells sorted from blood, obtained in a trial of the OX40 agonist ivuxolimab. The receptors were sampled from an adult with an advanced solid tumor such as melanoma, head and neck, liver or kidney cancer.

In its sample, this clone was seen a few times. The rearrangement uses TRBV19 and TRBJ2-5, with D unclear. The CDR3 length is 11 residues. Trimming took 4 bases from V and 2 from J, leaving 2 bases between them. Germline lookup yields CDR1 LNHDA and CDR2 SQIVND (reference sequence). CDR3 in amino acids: CASSTQETQYF. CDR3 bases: TGTGCCAGTAGTACTCAAGAGACCCAGTACTTC.

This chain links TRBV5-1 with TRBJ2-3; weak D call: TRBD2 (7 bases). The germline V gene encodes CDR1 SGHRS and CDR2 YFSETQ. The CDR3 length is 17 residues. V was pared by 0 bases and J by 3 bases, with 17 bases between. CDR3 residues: CASSLDRTGRGTDTQYF. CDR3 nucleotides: TGCGCCAGCAGCTTGGATCGCACAGGGAGGGGAACAGATACGCAGTATTTT.

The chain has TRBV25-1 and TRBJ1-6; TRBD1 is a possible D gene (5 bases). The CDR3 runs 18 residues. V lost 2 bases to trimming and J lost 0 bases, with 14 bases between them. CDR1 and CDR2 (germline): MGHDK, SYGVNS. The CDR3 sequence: CASSEDAQASSYNSPLHF. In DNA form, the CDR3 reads TGTGCCAGCAGTGAAGATGCACAGGCGAGCTCCTATAATTCACCCCTCCACTTT.

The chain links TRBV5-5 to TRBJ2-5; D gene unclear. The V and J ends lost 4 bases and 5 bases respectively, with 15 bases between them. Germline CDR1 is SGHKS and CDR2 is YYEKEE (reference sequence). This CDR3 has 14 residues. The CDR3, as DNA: TGTGCCAGCAGCGGATCCGACGTTGGGGAGACCCAGTACTTC. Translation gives CASSGSDVGETQYF.

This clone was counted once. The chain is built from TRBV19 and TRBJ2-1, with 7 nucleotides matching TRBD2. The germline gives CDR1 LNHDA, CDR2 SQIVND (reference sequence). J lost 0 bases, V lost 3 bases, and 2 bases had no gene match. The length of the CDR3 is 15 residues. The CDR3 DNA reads TGTGCCAGTAGTATGGAGCGGGGCTCCTACAATGAGCAGTTCTTC. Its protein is CASSMERGSYNEQFF.

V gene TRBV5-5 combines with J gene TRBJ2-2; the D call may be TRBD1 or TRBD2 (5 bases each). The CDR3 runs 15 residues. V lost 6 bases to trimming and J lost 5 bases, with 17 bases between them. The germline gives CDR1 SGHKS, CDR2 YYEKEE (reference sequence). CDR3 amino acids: CASIWWGIETGELFF. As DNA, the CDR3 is TGTGCCAGCATCTGGTGGGGGATCGAAACCGGGGAGCTGTTTTTT.

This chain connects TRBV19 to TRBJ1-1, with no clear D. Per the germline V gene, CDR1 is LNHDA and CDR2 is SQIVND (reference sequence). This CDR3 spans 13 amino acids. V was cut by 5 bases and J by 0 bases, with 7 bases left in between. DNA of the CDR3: TGTGCCAGTAGTGGTTCCATGAACACTGAAGCTTTCTTT. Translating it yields CASSGSMNTEAFF. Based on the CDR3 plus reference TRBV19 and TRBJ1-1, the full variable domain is DGGITQSPKYLFRKEGQNVTLSCEQNLNHDAMYWYRQDPGQGLRLIYYSQIVNDFQKGDIAEGYSVSREKKESFPLTVTSAQKNPTAFYLCASSGSMNTEAFFGQGTRLTVV.

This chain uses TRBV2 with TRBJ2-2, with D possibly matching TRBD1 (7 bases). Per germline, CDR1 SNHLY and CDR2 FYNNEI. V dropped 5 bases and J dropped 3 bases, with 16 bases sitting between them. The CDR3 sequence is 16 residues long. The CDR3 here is CASSPGGTAYTGELFF. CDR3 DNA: TGTGCCAGCAGTCCTGGGGGGACAGCTTACACCGGGGAGCTGTTTTTT.

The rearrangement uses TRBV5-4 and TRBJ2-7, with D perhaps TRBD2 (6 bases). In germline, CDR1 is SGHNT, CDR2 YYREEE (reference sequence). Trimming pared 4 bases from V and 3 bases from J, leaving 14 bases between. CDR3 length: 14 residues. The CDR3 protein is CASSAWDGGYEQYF. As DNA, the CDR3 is TGTGCCAGCAGCGCGTGGGACGGGGGCTACGAGCAGTACTTC.

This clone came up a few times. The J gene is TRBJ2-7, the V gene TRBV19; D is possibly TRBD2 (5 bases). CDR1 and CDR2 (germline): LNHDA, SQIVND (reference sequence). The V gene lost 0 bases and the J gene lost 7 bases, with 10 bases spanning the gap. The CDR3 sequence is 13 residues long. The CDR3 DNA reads TGTGCCAGTAGTATAGATTGGGGAGAAGAGCAGTACTTC. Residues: CASSIDWGEEQYF.

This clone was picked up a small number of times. Written as DNA, the CDR3 is TGTGCCAGCAGCCAAACAGCCTATGGCTACACCTTC. Protein sequence: CASSQTAYGYTF. This sequence joins TRBV7-2 and TRBJ1-2; D unresolved. CDR3 size: 12 residues. V gave up 5 bases and J gave up 4 bases, with 8 bases separating them. Germline V gene data show CDR1 as SGHTA and CDR2 as FQGNSA.

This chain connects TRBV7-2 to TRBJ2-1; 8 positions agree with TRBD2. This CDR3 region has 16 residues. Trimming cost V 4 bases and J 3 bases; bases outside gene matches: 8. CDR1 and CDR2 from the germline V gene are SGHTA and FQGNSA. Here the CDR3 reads CASSSWATSGYNEQFF. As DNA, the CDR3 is TGTGCCAGCAGCTCCTGGGCAACTAGCGGCTACAATGAGCAGTTCTTC. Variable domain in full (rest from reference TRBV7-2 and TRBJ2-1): GAGVSQSPSNKVTEKGKDVELRCDPISGHTALYWYRQSLGQGLEFLIYFQGNSAPDKSGLPSDRFSAERTGGSVSTLTIQRTQQEDSAVYLCASSSWATSGYNEQFFGPGTRLTVL.

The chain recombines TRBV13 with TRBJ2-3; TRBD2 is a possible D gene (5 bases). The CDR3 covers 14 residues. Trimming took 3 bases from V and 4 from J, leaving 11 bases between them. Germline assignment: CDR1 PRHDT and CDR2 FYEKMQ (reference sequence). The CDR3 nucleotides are TGTGCCAGCAGCTTTTTGGGGAGTGCAGATACGCAGTATTTT. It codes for CASSFLGSADTQYF.

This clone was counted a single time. The CDR3 loop is CASSTTGSNEKLFF. The CDR3 bases are TGTGCCAGTAGTACGACAGGGTCTAATGAAAAACTGTTTTTT. The chain carries TRBV19 and TRBJ1-4; 7 bases are a match to TRBD1. There are 14 residues in the CDR3. Germline V CDR1 and CDR2: LNHDA, SQIVND (reference sequence). The V gene end was trimmed by 4 bases and the J gene end by 3 bases; junction bases not matched to a gene: 2.

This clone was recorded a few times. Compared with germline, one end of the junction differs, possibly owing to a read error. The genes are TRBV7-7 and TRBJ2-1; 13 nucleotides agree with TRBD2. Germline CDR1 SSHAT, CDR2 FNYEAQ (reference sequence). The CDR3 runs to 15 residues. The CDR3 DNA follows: TGTGCTAGCAGCACTAGCGGGAGGGCCGAAAATGAGCAGTTCTTC. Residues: CASSTSGRAENEQFF.

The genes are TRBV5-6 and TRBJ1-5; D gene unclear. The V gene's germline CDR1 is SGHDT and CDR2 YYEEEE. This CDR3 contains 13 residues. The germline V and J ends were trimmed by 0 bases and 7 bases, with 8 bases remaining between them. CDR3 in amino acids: CASSLGARQPQHF. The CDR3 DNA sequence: TGTGCCAGCAGCTTGGGGGCAAGGCAGCCCCAGCATTTT.